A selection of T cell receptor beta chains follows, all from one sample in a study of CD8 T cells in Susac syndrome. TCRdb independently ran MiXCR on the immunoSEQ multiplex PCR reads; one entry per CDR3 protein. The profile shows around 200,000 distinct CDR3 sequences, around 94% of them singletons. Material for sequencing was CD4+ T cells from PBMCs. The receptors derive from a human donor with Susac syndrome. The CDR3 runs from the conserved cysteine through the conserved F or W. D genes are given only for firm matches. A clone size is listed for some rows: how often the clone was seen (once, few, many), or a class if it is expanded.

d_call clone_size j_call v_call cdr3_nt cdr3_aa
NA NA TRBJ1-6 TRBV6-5 TGTGCCAGCAGTTACCATCGGACGGAGTCCACCCTCCACTTT CASSYHRTESTLHF
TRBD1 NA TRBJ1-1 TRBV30 TGTGCCTGGGTTCCCGGAACCACAGGGGTCGGTATCACTGAAGCTTTCTTT CAWVPGTTGVGITEAFF
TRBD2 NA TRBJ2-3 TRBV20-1 TGCAGTGCCCTAGTAGCGGGAGATAGCACAGATACGCAGTATTTT CSALVAGDSTDTQYF
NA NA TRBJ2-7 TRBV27 TGTGCCAGCAGTTTTAAGACAGCCTACGAGCAGTACTTC CASSFKTAYEQYF
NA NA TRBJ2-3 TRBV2 TGTGCCAGCAGTGAAGCGGGGTCCACAGATACGCAGTATTTT CASSEAGSTDTQYF
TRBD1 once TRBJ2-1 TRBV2 TGTGCCACCCGACGACAGGGGGCAACTGAGCAGTTCTTC CATRRQGATEQFF
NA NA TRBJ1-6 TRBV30 TGTGCCTGGAGTGTGGGCCTCGGCACCCTCCACTTT CAWSVGLGTLHF
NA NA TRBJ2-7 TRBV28 TGTGCCAGCAGTCCACCGGCAACCTGGGAGCAGTACTTC CASSPPATWEQYF
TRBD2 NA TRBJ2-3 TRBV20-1 TGCAGTGCTAGTGCACGGACTAGCATCGATACGCAGTATTTT CSASARTSIDTQYF
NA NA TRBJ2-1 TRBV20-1 TGCAGTGCTATGACCCAGGGGTACAATGAGCAGTTCTTC CSAMTQGYNEQFF
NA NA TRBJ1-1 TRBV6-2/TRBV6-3 TGTGCCAGCAGCTATACCCCGTGGGAGGAAAACATGAACACTGAAGCTTTCTTT CASSYTPWEENMNTEAFF
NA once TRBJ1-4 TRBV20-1 TGCAGTGCTAGAGATCAAGGGAACATGGGGGAAAAACTGTTTTTT CSARDQGNMGEKLFF
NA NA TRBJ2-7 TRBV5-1 TGCGCCAGCAGCTTCGACAGTCGAAGCTCCTACGAGCAGTACTTC CASSFDSRSSYEQYF
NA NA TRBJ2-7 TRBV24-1 TGTGCCACCCAGGGGACAAGATCCTACGAGCAGTACTTC CATQGTRSYEQYF
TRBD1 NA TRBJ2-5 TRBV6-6 TGTGCCAGCACCACCCGACAGGGAGTGGAGACCCAGTACTTC CASTTRQGVETQYF
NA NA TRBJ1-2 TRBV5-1 TGCGCCAGCAGCTACGACAGTGAGAACTATGGCTACACCTTC CASSYDSENYGYTF
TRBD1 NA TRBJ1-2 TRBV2 TGTGCCAGCAGTGGACAGGGTAGTTATGGCTACACCTTC CASSGQGSYGYTF
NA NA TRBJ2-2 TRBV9 TGTGCCAGCAGCCTCCGGGACTTTAACACCGGGGAGCTGTTTTTT CASSLRDFNTGELFF
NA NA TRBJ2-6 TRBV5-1 TGCGCCAGCAGCCCCGGGGCAGGGCTAAGCTCTGGGGCCAACGTCCTGACTTTC CASSPGAGLSSGANVLTF
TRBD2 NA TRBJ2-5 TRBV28 TGTGCCAGCAGCGGACTAGCGGGAGGAGTGGAGACCCAGTACTTC CASSGLAGGVETQYF
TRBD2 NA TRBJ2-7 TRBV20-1 TGCAGTGCTGGGAACCCGGGACTAGCTGAGCAGTACTTC CSAGNPGLAEQYF
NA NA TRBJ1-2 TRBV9 TGTGCCAGCAGCGAAGAGAATCTGAACCGCTACACCTTC CASSEENLNRYTF
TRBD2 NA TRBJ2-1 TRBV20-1 TGCAGTGCCCCCGGCAGGCTAGCGGGAGTTCGTTTGAATGAGCAGTTCTTC CSAPGRLAGVRLNEQFF
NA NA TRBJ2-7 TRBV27 TGTGCCAGCAGCCAGTCCCCCCTCTCCTACGAGCAGTACTTC CASSQSPLSYEQYF
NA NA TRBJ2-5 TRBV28 TGTGCCAGCACTATATCGGCAGGGCAAGAGACCCAGTACTTC CASTISAGQETQYF
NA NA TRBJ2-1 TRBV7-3 TGTGCCAGCAGCTTATTCAAGTCCTACAATGAGCAGTTCTTC CASSLFKSYNEQFF
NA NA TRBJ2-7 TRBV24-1 TGTGCCACCAGTGACCTCTACAGCTACGAGCAGTACTTC CATSDLYSYEQYF
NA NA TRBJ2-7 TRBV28 TGTGCCAGCAGACCGTCGGCAGTATTTTCCTACGAGCAGTACTTC CASRPSAVFSYEQYF
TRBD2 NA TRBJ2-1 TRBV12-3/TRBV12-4 TGTGCCAGCAGCCCTCGAGCGGGAGCGTTAATATCTGAGCAGTTCTTC CASSPRAGALISEQFF
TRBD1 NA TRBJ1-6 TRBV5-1 TGCGCCAGCAGCTTTGGGGACAGGGGCAATTCACCCCTCCACTTT CASSFGDRGNSPLHF
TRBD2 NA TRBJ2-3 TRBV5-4 TGTGCCAGCAGCTTCGGACTAGACTTGGCAGATACGCAGTATTTT CASSFGLDLADTQYF
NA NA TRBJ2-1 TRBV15 TGTGCCACCAGCAGAGATTTGGCTAACGGGGCCAATGAGCAGTTCTTC CATSRDLANGANEQFF
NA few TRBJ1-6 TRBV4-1 TGCGCCAGCAGCCAAGATCTAGATTCACCCCTCCACTTT CASSQDLDSPLHF
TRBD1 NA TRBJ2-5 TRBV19 TGTGCCAGTATGGGACAGGGGGCAGAGACCCAGTACTTC CASMGQGAETQYF
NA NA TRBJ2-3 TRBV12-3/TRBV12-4 TGTGCCAGCAGGGTGTTGGATACGCAGTATTTT CASRVLDTQYF
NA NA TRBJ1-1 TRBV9 TGTGCCAGCAGCGTGGAACAGTGGAACACTGAAGCTTTCTTT CASSVEQWNTEAFF
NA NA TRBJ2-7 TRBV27 TGTGCCAGCAGTCGACTTGGGGTCAGCGAGCAGTACTTC CASSRLGVSEQYF
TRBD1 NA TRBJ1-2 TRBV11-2 TGTGCCAGCAGCACCTGGGACAGAACAATCTATGGCTACACCTTC CASSTWDRTIYGYTF
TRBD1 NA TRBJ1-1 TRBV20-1 TGCAGTGCCGGACCGGGACAGGGGGCCTCCACTGAAGCTTTCTTT CSAGPGQGASTEAFF
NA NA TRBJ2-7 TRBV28 TGTGCCAGCACGGCCACAGGCTACGAGCAGTACTTC CASTATGYEQYF
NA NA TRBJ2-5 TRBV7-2 TGTGCCAGCAGCCTAGATCGGATTCGGGTCACCCGAACCCAGTACTTC CASSLDRIRVTRTQYF
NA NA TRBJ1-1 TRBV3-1 TGTGCCAGCAGCCATAGCCAGGCTCGGACTGAAGCTTTCTTT CASSHSQARTEAFF
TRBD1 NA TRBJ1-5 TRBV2 TGTGCCAGCACCGGGGACAGGGGGTTCGGTCAGCCCCAGCATTTT CASTGDRGFGQPQHF
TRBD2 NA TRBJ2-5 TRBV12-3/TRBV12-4 TGTGCCAGCAACGGGGGACTAGAAGAGGAGACCCAGTACTTC CASNGGLEEETQYF
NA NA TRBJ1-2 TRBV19 TGTGCCAGTAGTATCGGGACGGAGGGGATCTATGGCTACACCTTC CASSIGTEGIYGYTF
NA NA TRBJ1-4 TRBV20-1 TGCAGTGCTAGAGATAGGCACAGGGTGGGCGAAAAACTGTTTTTT CSARDRHRVGEKLFF
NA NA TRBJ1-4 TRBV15 TGTGCCACCAGCAGTCTCCGGGCAACTAATGAAAAACTGTTTTTT CATSSLRATNEKLFF
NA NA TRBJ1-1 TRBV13 TGTGCCAGCAGCTTATACAGGGTCCCTGAAGCTTTCTTT CASSLYRVPEAFF
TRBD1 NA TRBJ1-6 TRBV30 TGTGCCGCCGACTTGGGACAGCTAAGGGAGACCCTCCACTTT CAADLGQLRETLHF
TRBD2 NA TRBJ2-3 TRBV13 TGTGCCAGCAGCTCCCGGACTAGCGGGGGAGTCACAGATACGCAGTATTTT CASSSRTSGGVTDTQYF
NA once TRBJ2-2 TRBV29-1 TGCAGCGTTGGAGGCCAGTCGGCCGGGGAGCTGTTTTTT CSVGGQSAGELFF
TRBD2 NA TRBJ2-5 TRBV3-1 TGTGCCAGCAGCCAAGATTTTTTCCGTCGAAGCGGGGGGCAAGAGACCCAGTACTTC CASSQDFFRRSGGQETQYF